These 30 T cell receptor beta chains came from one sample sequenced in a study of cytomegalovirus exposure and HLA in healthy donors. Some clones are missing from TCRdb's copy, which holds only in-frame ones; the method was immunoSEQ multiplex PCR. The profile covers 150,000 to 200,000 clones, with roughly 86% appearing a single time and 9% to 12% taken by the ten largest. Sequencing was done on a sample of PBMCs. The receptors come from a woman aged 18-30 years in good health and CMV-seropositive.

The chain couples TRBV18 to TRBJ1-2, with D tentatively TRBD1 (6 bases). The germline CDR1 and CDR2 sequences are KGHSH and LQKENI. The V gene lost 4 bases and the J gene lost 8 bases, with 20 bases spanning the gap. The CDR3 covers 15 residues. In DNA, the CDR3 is TGTGCCAGCTCACAAAATCAGGGGAGTAAGGACGGCTACACCTTC. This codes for CASSQNQGSKDGYTF.

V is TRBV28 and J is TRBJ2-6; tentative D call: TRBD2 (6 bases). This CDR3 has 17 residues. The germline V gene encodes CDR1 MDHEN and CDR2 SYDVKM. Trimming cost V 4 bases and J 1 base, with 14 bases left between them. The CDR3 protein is CASSWSGGSSGANVLTF. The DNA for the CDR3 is TGTGCCAGCAGTTGGTCTGGGGGGTCGTCTGGGGCCAACGTCCTGACTTTC.

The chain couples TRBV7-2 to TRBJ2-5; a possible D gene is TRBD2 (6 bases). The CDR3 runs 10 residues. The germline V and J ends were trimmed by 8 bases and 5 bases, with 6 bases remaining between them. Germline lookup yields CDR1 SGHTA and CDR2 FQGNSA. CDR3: CASGRETQYF. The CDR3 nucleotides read TGTGCCAGCGGGAGGGAGACCCAGTACTTC. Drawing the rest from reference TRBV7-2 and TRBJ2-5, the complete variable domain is GAGVSQSPSNKVTEKGKDVELRCDPISGHTALYWYRQSLGQGLEFLIYFQGNSAPDKSGLPSDRFSAERTGGSVSTLTIQRTQQEDSAVYLCASGRETQYFGPGTRLLVL.

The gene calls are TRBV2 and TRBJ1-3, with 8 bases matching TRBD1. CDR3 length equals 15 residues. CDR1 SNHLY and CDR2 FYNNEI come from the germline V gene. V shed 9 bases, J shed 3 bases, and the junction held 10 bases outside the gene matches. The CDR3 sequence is CASWMDRVYGNTIYF. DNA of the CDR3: TGTGCCAGTTGGATGGACAGGGTTTATGGAAACACCATATATTTT.

CDR3: CAWSVPRRGEHEQYF. The CDR3 DNA is TGTGCCTGGAGTGTTCCGCGGAGGGGTGAGCACGAGCAGTACTTC. The chain combines TRBV30 with TRBJ2-7; the D gene is possibly TRBD2 (6 bases). The CDR3 length is 15 residues. Germline CDR1 GTSNPN, CDR2 SVGIG (reference sequence). Trimming removed 0 bases at V and 5 bases at J, with 17 bases between.

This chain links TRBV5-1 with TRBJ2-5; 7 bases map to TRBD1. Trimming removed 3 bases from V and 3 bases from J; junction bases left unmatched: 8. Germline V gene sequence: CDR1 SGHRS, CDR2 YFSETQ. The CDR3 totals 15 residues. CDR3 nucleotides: TGCGCCAGCAGCTCCGGACAGGCCTCCAAAGAGACCCAGTACTTC. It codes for CASSSGQASKETQYF. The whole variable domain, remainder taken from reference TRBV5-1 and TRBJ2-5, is KAGVTQTPRYLIKTRGQQVTLSCSPISGHRSVSWYQQTPGQGLQFLFEYFSETQRNKGNFPGRFSGRQFSNSRSEMNVSTLELGDSALYLCASSSGQASKETQYFGPGTRLLVL.

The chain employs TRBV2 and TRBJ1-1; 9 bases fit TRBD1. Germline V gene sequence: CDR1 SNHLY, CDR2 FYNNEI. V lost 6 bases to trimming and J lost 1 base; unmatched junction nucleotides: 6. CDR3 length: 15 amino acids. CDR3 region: CASRPRDRENTEAFF. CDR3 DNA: TGTGCCAGCAGACCCAGGGACAGGGAGAACACTGAAGCTTTCTTT.

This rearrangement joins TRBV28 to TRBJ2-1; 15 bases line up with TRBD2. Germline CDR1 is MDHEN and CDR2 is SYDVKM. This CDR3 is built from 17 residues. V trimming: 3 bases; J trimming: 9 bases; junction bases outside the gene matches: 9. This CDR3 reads CASSLQGLAGGVGEQFF. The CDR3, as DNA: TGTGCCAGCAGTTTGCAGGGACTAGCGGGAGGTGTGGGTGAGCAGTTCTTC.

In DNA form, the CDR3 reads TGTGCCAGCTCAGGGACAGGGGCCTACAATGAGCAGTTCTTC. As protein: CASSGTGAYNEQFF. The rearrangement joins TRBV18 to TRBJ2-1, with 10 bases matching TRBD1. The CDR3 runs to 14 residues. Trimming removed 5 bases from V and 2 bases from J; junction bases left unmatched: 0. Germline V gene sequence: CDR1 KGHSH, CDR2 LQKENI. The whole variable domain, remainder taken from reference TRBV18 and TRBJ2-1, is NAGVMQNPRHLVRRRGQEARLRCSPMKGHSHVYWYRQLPEEGLKFMVYLQKENIIDESGMPKERFSAEFPKEGPSILRIQQVVRGDSAAYFCASSGTGAYNEQFFGPGTRLTVL.

CDR3 nucleotides: TGCGCCAGCAGTAAGGGACTAGCAGATACGCAGTATTTT. This sequence encodes CASSKGLADTQYF. The chain recombines TRBV10-1 with TRBJ2-3; 8 bases align to TRBD2. Germline V gives CDR1 WNHNN, CDR2 SYGVQD (reference sequence). V trimming: 5 bases; J trimming: 4 bases; junction bases outside the gene matches: 2. The CDR3 consists of 13 residues.

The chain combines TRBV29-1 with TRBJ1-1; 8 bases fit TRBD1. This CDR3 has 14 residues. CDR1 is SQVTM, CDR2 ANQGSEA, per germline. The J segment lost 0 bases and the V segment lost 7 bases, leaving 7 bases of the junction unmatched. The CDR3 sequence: CSAGQGAMNTEAFF. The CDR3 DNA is TGCAGCGCAGGGCAGGGGGCTATGAACACTGAAGCTTTCTTT.

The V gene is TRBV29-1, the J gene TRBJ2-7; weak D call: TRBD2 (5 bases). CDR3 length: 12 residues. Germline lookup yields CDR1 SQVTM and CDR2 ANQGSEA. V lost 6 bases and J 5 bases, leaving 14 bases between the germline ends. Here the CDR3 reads CSVRLALNEQYF. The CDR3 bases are TGCAGCGTCCGCCTAGCTCTCAACGAGCAGTACTTC.

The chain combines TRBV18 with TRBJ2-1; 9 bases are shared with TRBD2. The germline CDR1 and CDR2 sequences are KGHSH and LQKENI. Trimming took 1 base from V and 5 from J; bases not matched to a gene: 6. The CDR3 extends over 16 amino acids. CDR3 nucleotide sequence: TGTGCCAGCTCACCACTGGCGGGAGGGAGGAACAATGAGCAGTTCTTC. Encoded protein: CASSPLAGGRNNEQFF.

The CDR3 here is CASKRGGWTYEQYF. CDR3 bases: TGTGCCAGCAAACGGGGAGGGTGGACCTACGAGCAGTACTTC. This chain joins TRBV6-5 and TRBJ2-7, with TRBD2 matching 7 bases. In germline, CDR1 is MNHEY, CDR2 SVGAGI. The CDR3 runs to 14 residues. The junction had 8 bases not matched to a gene; V was cut back by 7 bases and J by 2 bases.

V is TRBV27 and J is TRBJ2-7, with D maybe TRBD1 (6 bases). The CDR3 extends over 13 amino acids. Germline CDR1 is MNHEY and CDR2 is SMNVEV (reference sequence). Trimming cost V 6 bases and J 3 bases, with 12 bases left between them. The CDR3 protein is CASRSAGVYEQYF. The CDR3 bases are TGTGCCAGCAGAAGTGCAGGGGTCTACGAGCAGTACTTC.

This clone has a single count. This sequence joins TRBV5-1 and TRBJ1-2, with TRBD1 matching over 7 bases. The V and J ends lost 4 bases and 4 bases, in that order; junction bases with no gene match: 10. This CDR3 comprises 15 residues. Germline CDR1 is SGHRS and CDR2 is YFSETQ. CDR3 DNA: TGCGCCAGCAGCCCAGACAGGGTACGGGTCTATGGCTACACCTTC. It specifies CASSPDRVRVYGYTF.

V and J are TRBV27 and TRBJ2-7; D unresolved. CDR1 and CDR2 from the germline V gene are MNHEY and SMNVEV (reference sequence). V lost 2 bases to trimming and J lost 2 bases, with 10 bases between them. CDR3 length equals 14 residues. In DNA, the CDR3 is TGTGCCAGCAGTTTAGTAGCTAGAACCTACGAGCAGTACTTC. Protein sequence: CASSLVARTYEQYF.

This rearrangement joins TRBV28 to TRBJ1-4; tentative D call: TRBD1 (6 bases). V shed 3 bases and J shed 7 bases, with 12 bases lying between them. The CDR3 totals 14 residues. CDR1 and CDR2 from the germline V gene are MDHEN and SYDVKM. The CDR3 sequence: CASSFPIGGEKLFF. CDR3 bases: TGTGCCAGCAGTTTCCCGATAGGGGGTGAAAAACTGTTTTTT.

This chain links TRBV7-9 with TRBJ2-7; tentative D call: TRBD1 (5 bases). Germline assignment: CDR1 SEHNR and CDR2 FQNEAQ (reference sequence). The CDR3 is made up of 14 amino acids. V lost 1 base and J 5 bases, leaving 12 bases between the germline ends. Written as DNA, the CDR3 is TGTGCCAGCAGCTTAGATCTGGGGCCGGACGAGCAGTACTTC. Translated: CASSLDLGPDEQYF.

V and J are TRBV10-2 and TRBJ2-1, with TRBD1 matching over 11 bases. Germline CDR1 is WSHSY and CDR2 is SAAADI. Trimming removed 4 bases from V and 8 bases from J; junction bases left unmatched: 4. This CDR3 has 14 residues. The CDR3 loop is CASSAGQGVYEQFF. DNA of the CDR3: TGCGCCAGCAGTGCGGGACAGGGGGTCTATGAGCAGTTCTTC.

The DNA of the CDR3 is TGTGCCAGCAGTTCCGTCTTGGAGATAGGGCAGTTCTTC. This sequence encodes CASSSVLEIGQFF. The chain combines TRBV28 with TRBJ2-1; D unresolved. Trimming cost V 4 bases and J 12 bases, with 16 bases left between them. Per the germline V gene, CDR1 is MDHEN and CDR2 is SYDVKM. This CDR3 has 13 amino acids.

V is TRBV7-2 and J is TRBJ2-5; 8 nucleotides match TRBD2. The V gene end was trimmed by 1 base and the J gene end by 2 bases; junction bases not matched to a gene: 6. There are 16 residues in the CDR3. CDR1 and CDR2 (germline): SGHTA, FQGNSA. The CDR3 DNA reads TGTGCCAGCAGCTTAGTTACGGGGGGGCTTCAAGAGACCCAGTACTTC. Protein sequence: CASSLVTGGLQETQYF.

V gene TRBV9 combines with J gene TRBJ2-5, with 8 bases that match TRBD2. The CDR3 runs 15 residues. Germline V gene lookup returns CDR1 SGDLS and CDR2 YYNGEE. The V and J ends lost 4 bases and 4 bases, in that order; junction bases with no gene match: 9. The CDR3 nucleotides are TGTGCCAGCAGCAAAGAAGCGGGAGAGAGAGAGACCCAGTACTTC. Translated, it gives CASSKEAGERETQYF.

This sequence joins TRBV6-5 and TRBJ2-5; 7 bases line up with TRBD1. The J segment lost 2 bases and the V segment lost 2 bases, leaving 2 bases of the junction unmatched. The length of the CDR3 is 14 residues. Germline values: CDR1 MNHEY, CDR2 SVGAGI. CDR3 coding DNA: TGTGCCAGCAGTTACAGGACAGGACAAGAGACCCAGTACTTC. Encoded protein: CASSYRTGQETQYF.

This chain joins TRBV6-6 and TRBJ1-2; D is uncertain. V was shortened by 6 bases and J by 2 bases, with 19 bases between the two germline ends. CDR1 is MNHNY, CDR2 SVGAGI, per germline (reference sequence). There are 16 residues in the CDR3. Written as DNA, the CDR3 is TGTGCCAGCAGACGTGAGGGTAAAGCGGGAAACTATGGCTACACCTTC. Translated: CASRREGKAGNYGYTF.

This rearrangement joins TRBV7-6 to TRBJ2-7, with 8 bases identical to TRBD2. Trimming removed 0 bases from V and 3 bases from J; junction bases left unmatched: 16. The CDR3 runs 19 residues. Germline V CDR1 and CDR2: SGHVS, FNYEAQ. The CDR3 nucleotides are TGTGCCAGCAGCTTAGCGATGTCGTTCGGGCGGGGGGACCGCTACGAGCAGTACTTC. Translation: CASSLAMSFGRGDRYEQYF.

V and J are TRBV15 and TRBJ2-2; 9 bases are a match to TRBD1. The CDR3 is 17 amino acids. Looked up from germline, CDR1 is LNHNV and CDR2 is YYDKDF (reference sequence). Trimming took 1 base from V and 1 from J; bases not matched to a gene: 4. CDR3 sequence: CATSRGMGQGNTGELFF. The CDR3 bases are TGTGCCACCAGCAGAGGGATGGGACAGGGGAACACCGGGGAGCTGTTTTTT. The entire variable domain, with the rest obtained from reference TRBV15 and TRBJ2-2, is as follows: DAMVIQNPRYQVTQFGKPVTLSCSQTLNHNVMYWYQQKSSQAPKLLFHYYDKDFNNEADTPDNFQSRRPNTSFCFLDIRSPGLGDTAMYLCATSRGMGQGNTGELFFGEGSRLTVL.

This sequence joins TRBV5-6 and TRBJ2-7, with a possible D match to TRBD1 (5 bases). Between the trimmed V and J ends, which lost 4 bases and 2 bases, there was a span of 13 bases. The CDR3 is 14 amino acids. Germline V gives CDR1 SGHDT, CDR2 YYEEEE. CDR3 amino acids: CASSHGAVAYEQYF. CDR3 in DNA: TGTGCCAGCAGCCATGGGGCGGTGGCCTACGAGCAGTACTTC.

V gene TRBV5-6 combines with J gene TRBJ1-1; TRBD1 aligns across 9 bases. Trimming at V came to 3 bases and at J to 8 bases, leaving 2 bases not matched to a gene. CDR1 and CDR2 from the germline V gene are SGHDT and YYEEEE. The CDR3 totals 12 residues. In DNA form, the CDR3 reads TGTGCCAGCAGCTGGACAGGGGAGGAAGCTTTCTTT. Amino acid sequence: CASSWTGEEAFF.

CDR3 sequence reads: CASSTRQGWEKLFF. For the CDR3, the DNA is TGTGCCAGCAGCACCCGACAGGGATGGGAAAAACTGTTTTTT. The chain has TRBV28 and TRBJ1-4, with 7 bases lining up with TRBD1. V shed 6 bases, J shed 8 bases, and the junction held 9 bases outside the gene matches. The V gene's germline CDR1 is MDHEN and CDR2 SYDVKM. This CDR3 has 14 amino acids. The full variable domain, its missing parts supplied by reference TRBV28 and TRBJ1-4, is DVKVTQSSRYLVKRTGEKVFLECVQDMDHENMFWYRQDPGLGLRLIYFSYDVKMKEKGDIPEGYSVSREKKERFSLILESASTNQTSMYLCASSTRQGWEKLFFGSGTQLSVL.